A selection of T cell receptor beta chains follows, all from one sample in a study of blood T cell repertoires in COVID-19. Clones were read by immunoSEQ multiplex PCR, and TCRdb kept only the in-frame ones, dropping some. Found here are some 350,000 clones, more than 85% of them singletons; the top ten hold under 3%. Sequences were obtained from peripheral blood. Receptors were obtained from a human donor in a cohort sampled during active COVID-19. Each CDR3 is given with its conserved first and last residue. The order of the fields is J gene, V gene, CDR3 length, CDR3 protein.

TRBJ1-4,TRBV19,15,CASSARQISNEKLFF
TRBJ2-7,TRBV15,16,CATSRSPQRVAYEQYF
TRBJ2-1,TRBV12-3/TRBV12-4,13,CASRVGGLNEQFF
TRBJ2-5,TRBV3-1/TRBV3-2,15,CASSPETGGRETQYF
TRBJ2-5,TRBV27,16,CASRIFSSAALETQYF
TRBJ1-1,TRBV6-6,16,CASSPGQGSRNTEAFF
TRBJ2-7,TRBV5-1,11,CASSLWSEQYF
TRBJ1-1,TRBV19,13,CASSGQGFGEAFF
TRBJ1-2,TRBV4-2,15,CASSRSRGSADGYTF
TRBJ1-1,TRBV2,14,CASTKQGAETEAFF
TRBJ2-1,TRBV11-2,17,CASSPLVGAPFGNGQFF
TRBJ2-3,TRBV2,14,CASSLAGGKDTQYF
TRBJ2-2,TRBV9,18,CASSGGRGVGTNTGELFF
TRBJ1-2,TRBV10-3,12,CAISEPGAGYTF
TRBJ2-6,TRBV9,15,CASSQTISGANVLTF
TRBJ1-2,TRBV18,15,CASSPTGQGSYGYTF